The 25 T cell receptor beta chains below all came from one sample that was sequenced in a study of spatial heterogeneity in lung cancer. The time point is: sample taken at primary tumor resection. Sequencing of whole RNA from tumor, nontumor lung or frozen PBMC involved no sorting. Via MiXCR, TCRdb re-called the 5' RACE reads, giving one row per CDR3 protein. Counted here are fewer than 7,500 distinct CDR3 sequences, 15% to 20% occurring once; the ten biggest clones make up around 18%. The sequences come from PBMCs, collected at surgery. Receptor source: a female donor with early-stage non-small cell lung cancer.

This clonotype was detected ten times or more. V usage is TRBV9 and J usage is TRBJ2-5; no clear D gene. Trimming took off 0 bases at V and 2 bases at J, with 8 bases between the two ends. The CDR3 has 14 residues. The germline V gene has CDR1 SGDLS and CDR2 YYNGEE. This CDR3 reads CASSVAGHQETQYF. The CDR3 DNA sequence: TGTGCCAGCAGCGTAGCGGGCCATCAAGAGACCCAGTACTTC.

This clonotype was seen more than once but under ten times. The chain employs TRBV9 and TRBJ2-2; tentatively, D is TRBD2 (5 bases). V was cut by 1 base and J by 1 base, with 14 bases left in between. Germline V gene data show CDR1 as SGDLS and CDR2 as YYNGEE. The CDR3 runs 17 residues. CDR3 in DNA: TGTGCCAGCAGCGTATCAGCCGGGATCCAGAACACCGGGGAGCTGTTTTTT. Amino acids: CASSVSAGIQNTGELFF.

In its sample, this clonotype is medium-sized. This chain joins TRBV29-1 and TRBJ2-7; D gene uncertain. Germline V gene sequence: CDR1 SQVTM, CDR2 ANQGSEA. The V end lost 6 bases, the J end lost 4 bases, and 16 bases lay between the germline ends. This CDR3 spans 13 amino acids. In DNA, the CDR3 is TGCAGCGTACAGACCTATCTGGGATACGAGCAGTACTTC. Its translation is CSVQTYLGYEQYF.

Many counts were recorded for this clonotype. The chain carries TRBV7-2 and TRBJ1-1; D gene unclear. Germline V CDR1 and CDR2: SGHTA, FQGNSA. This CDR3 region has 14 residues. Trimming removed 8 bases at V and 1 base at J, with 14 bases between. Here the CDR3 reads CASSRRVGNTEAFF. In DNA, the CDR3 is TGTGCCAGCTCCCGTCGGGTGGGGAACACTGAAGCTTTCTTT.

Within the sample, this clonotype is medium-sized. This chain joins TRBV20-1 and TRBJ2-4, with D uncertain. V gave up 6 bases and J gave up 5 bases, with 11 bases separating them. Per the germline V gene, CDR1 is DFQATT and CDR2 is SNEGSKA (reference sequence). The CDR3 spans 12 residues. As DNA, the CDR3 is TGCAGTGCCAAGGGTTACCAAAACATTCAGTACTTC. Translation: CSAKGYQNIQYF.

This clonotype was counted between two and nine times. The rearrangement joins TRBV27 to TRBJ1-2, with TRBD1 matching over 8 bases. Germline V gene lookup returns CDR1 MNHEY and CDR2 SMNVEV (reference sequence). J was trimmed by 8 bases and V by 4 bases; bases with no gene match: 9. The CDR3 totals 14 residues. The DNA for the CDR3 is TGTGCCAGCAGTTCCGGGACAGGTTCGAAAGGCTACACCTTC. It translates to CASSSGTGSKGYTF.

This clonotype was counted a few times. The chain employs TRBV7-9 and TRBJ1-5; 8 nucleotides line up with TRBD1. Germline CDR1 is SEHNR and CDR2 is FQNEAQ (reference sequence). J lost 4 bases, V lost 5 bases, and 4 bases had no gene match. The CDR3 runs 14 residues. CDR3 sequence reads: CASSDGQGNQPQHF. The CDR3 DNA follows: TGTGCCAGCAGCGATGGACAGGGAAATCAGCCCCAGCATTTT.

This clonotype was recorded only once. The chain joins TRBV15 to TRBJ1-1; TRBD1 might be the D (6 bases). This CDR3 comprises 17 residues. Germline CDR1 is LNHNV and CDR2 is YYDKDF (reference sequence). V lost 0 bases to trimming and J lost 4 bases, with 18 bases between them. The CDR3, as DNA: TGTGCCACCAGCAGAGAAGGAGTGACAGGAGGAGGCACTGAAGCTTTCTTT. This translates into CATSREGVTGGGTEAFF.

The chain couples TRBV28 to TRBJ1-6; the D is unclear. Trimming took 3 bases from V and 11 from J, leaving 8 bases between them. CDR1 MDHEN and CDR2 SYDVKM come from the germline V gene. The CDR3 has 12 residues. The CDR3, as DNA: TGTGCCAGCAGTTTGCGGGGAACACCCCTCCACTTT. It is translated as CASSLRGTPLHF.

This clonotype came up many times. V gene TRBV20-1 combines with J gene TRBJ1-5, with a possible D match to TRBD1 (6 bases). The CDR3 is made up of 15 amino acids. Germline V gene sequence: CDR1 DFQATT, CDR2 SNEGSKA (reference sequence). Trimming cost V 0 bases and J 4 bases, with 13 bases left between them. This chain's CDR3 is CSARDWDNRNQPQHF. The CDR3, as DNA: TGCAGTGCTAGAGATTGGGACAACAGGAATCAGCCCCAGCATTTT.

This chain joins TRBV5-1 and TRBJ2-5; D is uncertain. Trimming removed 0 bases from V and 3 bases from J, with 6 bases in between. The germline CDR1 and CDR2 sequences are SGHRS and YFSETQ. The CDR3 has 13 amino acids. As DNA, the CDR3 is TGCGCCAGCAGCTTGGGGGTCGAAGAGACCCAGTACTTC. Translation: CASSLGVEETQYF.

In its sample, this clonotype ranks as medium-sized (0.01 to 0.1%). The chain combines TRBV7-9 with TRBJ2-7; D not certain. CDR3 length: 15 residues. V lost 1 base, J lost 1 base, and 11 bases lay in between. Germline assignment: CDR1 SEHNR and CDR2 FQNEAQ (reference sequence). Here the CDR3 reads CASSLGLEGSYEQYF. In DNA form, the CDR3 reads TGTGCCAGCAGCTTAGGCCTAGAAGGTTCCTACGAGCAGTACTTC. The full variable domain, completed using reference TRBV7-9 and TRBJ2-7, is DTGVSQNPRHKITKRGQNVTFRCDPISEHNRLYWYRQTLGQGPEFLTYFQNEAQLEKSRLLSDRFSAERPKGSFSTLEIQRTEQGDSAMYLCASSLGLEGSYEQYFGPGTRLTVT.

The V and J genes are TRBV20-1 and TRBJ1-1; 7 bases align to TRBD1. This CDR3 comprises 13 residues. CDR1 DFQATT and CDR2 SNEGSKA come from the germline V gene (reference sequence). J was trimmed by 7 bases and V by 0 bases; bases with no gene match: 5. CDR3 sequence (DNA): TGCAGTGCTAGAGAAGGGGGCTGGGGTGAAGCTTTCTTT. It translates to CSAREGGWGEAFF.

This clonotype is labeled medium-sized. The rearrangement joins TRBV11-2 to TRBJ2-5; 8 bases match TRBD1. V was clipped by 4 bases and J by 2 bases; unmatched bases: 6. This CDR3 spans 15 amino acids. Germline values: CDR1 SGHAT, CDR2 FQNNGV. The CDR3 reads CASSYGQGGQETQYF. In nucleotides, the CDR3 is TGTGCCAGCAGCTACGGACAGGGTGGGCAAGAGACCCAGTACTTC.

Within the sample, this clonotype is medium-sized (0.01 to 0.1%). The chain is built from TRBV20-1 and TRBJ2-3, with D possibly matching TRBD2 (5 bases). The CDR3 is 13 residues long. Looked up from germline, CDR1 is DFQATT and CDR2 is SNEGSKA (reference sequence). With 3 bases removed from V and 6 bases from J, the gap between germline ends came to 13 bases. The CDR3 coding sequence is TGCAGTGCTAGCGGAGGCCCGTCCGATACGCAGTATTTT. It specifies CSASGGPSDTQYF.

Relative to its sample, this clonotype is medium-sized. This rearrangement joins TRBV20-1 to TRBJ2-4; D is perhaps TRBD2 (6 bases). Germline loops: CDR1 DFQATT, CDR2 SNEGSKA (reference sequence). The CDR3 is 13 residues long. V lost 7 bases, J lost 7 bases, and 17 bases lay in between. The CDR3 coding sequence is TGCAGTGTCAGCCGGGGGATAGGGAACATTCAGTACTTC. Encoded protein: CSVSRGIGNIQYF.

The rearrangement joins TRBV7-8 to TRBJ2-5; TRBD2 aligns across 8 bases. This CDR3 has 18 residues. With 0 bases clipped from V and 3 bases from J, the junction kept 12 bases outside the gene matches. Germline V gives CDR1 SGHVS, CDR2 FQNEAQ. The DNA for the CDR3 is TGTGCCAGCAGCTTAGCTTTGAGTGGGACTAGGGGGGAAGAGACCCAGTACTTC. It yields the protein CASSLALSGTRGEETQYF.

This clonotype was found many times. CDR3 DNA sequence: TGTGCCAGCAGCTGGGGGGAGGACGAGCAGTACTTC. Its protein product is CASSWGEDEQYF. The J gene is TRBJ2-7, the V gene TRBV7-2; D might be TRBD2 (6 bases). The ends were cut back, 4 bases at V and 5 bases at J, with 9 bases in the middle. This CDR3 spans 12 amino acids. Germline loops: CDR1 SGHTA, CDR2 FQGNSA.

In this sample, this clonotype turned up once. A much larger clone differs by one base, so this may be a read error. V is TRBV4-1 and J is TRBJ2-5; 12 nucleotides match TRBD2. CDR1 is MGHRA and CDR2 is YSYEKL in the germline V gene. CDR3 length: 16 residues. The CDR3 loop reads CTSSQSTSGGKETQYF. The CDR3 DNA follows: TGCACCAGCAGCCAATCGACTAGCGGGGGTAAAGAGACCCAGTACTTC.

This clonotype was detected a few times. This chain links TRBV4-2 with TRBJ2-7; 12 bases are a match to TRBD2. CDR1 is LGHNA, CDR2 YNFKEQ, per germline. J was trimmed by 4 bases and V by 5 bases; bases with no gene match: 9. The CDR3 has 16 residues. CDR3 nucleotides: TGTGCCAGCAGCTACAGCCAGACTAGCGGGAGTTACGAGCAGTACTTC. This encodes CASSYSQTSGSYEQYF.

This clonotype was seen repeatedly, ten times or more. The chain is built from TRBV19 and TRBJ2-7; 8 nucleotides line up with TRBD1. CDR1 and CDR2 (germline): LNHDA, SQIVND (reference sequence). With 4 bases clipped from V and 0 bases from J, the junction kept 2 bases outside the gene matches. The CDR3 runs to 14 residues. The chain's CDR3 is CASSRTGSSYEQYV. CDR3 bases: TGTGCCAGTAGTAGGACAGGGAGCTCCTACGAGCAGTACGTC.

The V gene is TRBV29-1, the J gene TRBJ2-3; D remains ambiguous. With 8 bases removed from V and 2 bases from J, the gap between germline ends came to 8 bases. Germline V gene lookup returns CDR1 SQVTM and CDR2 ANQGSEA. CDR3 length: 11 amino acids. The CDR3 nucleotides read TGCAGCTCTACGTTCACAGATACGCAGTATTTT. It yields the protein CSSTFTDTQYF.

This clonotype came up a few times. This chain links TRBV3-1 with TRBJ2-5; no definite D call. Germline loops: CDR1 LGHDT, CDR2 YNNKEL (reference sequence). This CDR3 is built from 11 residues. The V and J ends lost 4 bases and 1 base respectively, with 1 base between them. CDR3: CASSLQETQYF. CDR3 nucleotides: TGTGCCAGCAGCCTCCAAGAGACCCAGTACTTC.

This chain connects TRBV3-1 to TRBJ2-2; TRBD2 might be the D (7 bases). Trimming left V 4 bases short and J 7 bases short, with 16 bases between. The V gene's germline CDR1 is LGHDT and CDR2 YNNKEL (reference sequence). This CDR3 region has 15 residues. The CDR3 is CASSPSGLGGGELFF. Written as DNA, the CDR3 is TGTGCCAGCAGCCCTAGCGGTCTAGGGGGCGGGGAGCTGTTTTTT.

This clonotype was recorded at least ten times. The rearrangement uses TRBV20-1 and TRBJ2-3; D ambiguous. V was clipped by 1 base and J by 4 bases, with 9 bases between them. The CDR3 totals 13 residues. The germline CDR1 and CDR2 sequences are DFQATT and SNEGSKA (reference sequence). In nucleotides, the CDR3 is TGCAGTGCTAGAGCTGGATTGTCAGATACGCAGTATTTT. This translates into CSARAGLSDTQYF.